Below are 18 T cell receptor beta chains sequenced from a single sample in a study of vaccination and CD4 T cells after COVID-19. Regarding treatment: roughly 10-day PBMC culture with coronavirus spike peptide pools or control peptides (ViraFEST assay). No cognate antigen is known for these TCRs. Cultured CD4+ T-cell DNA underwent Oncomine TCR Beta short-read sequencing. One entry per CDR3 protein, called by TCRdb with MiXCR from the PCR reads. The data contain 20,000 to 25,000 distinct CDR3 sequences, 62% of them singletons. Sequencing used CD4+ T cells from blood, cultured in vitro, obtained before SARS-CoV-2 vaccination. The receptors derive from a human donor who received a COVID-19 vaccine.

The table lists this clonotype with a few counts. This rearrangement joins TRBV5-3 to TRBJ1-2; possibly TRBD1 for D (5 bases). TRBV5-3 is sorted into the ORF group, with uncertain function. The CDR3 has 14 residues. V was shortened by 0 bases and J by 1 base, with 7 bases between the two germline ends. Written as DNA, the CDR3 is TGTGCCAGAAGCTTGGCCGGGGGTAACTATGGCTACACCTTC. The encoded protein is CARSLAGGNYGYTF.

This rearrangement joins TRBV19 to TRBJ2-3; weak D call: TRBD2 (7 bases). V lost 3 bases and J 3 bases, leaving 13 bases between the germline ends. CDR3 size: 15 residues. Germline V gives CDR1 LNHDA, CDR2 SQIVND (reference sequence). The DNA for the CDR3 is TGTGCCAGTAGTATCGGGGGGCGCTTAACAGATACGCAGTATTTT. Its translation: CASSIGGRLTDTQYF.

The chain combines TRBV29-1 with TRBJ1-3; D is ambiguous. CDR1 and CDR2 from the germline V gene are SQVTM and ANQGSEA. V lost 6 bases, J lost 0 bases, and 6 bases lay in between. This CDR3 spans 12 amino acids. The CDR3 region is CSVRDSGNTIYF. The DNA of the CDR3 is TGCAGCGTCCGGGACTCTGGAAACACCATATATTTT.

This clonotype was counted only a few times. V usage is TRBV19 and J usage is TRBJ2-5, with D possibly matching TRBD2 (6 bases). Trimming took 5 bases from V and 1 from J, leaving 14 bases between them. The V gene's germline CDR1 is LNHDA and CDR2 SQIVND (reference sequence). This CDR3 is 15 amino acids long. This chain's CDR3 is CASSLRGLPQETQYF. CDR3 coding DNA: TGTGCCAGTAGTCTTCGGGGACTGCCCCAAGAGACCCAGTACTTC.

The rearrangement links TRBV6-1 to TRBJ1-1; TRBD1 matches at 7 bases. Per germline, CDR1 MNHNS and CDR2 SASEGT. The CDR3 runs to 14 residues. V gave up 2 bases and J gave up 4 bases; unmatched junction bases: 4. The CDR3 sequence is CASSESGGSTEAFF. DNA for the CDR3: TGTGCCAGCAGTGAATCAGGGGGGAGCACTGAAGCTTTCTTT.

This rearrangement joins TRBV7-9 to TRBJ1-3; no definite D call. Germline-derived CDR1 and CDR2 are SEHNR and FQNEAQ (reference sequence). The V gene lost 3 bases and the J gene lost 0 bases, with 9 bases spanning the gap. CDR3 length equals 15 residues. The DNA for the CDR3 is TGTGCCAGCAGCTTTGACGGGAGCTCTGGAAACACCATATATTTT. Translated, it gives CASSFDGSSGNTIYF.

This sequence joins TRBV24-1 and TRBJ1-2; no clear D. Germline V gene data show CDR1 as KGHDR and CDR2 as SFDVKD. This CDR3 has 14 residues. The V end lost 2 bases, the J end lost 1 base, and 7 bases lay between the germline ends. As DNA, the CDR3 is TGTGCCACCAGTGATTCCAGTGTTAACTATGGCTACACCTTC. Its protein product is CATSDSSVNYGYTF.

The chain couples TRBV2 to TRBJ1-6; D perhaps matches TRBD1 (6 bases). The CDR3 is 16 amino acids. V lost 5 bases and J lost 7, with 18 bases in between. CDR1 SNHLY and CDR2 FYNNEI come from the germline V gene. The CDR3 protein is CASSSTTGTRNSPLHF. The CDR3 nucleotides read TGTGCCAGCAGTTCTACGACAGGAACCCGGAATTCACCCCTCCACTTT.

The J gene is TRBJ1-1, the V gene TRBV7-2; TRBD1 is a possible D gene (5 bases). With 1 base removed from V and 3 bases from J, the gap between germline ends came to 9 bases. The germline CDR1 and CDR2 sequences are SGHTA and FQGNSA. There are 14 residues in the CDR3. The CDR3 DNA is TGTGCCAGCAGCTTAGATGGGGCCCACACTGAAGCTTTCTTT. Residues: CASSLDGAHTEAFF.

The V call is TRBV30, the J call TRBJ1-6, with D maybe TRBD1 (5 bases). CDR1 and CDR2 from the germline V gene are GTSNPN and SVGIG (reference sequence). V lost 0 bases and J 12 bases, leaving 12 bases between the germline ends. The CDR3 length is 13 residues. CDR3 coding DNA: TGTGCCTGGAGTGTCAGGGCCCTGGGACCCCTCCACTTT. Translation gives CAWSVRALGPLHF.

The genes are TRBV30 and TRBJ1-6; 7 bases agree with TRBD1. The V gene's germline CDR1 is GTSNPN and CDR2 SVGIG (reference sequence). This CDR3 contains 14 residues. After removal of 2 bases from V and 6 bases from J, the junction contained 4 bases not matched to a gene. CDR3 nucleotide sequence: TGTGCCTGGAGTCCGGGACAGCTTAATTCACCCCTCCACTTT. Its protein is CAWSPGQLNSPLHF. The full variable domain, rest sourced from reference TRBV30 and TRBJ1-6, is SQTIHQWPATLVQPVGSPLSLECTVEGTSNPNLYWYRQAAGRGLQLLFYSVGIGQISSEVPQNLSASRPQDRQFILSSKKLLLSDSGFYLCAWSPGQLNSPLHFGNGTRLTVT.

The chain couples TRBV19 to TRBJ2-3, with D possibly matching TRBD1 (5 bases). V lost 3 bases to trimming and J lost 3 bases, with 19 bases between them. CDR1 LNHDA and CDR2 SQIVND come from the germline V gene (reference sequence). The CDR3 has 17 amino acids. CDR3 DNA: TGTGCCAGTAGTATTACTCGGCAGGGTTTAAGTACAGATACGCAGTATTTT. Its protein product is CASSITRQGLSTDTQYF.

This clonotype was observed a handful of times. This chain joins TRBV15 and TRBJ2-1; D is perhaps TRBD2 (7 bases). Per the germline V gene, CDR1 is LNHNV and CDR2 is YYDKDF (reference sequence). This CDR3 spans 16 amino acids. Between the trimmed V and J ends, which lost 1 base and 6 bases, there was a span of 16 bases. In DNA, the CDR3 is TGTGCCACCAGCAGAGGTGGGGGGGCCTTCGGCAATGAGCAGTTCTTC. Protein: CATSRGGGAFGNEQFF. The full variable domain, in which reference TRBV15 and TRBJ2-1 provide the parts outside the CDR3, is DAMVIQNPRYQVTQFGKPVTLSCSQTLNHNVMYWYQQKSSQAPKLLFHYYDKDFNNEADTPDNFQSRRPNTSFCFLDIRSPGLGDTAMYLCATSRGGGAFGNEQFFGPGTRLTVL.

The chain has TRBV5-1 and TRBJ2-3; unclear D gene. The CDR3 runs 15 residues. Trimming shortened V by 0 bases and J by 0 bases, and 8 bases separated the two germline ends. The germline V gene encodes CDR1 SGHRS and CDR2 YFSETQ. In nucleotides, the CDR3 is TGCGCCAGCAGCTTGGATGTACTAAGCACAGATACGCAGTATTTT. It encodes CASSLDVLSTDTQYF.

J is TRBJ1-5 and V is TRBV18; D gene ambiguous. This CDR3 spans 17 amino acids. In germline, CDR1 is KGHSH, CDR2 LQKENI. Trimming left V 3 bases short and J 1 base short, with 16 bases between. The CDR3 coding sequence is TGTGCCAGCTCACCTTACACGGCCGGGGTGAGCAATCAGCCCCAGCATTTT. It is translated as CASSPYTAGVSNQPQHF.

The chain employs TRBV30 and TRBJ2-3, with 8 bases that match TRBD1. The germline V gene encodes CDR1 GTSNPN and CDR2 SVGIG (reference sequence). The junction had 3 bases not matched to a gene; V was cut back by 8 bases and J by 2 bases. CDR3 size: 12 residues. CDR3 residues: CAGTGDTDTQYF. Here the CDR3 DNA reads TGTGCCGGGACAGGTGACACAGATACGCAGTATTTT.

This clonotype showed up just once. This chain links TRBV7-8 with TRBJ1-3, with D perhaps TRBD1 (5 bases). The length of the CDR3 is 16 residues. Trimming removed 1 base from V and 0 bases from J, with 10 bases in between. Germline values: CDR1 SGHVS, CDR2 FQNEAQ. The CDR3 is CASSLGGLSSGNTIYF. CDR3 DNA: TGTGCCAGCAGCTTAGGGGGCCTGAGCTCTGGAAACACCATATATTTT.

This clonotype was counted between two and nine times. The CDR3 sequence is CASTLILGETQYF. As DNA, the CDR3 is TGTGCCAGCACTCTAATCCTAGGGGAGACCCAGTACTTC. The chain links TRBV6-1 to TRBJ2-5; no clear D gene. The CDR3 length is 13 residues. V was cut by 7 bases and J by 5 bases, with 14 bases left in between. Germline V lookup: CDR1 MNHNS, CDR2 SASEGT.